These 20 T cell receptor beta chains were all obtained from the same sample, sequenced in a study of PD-1 blockade in classical Hodgkin lymphoma. Assay used: immunoSEQ multiplex PCR; TCRdb lists only in-frame clones, some missing. Among about 64,000 clones listed, more than 90% were seen once. Documented time point: cycle 4 day 1 (C4D1), after less than seven weeks of nivolumab. Brentuximab vedotin exposure varied, and every patient relapsed after autologous stem cell transplantation. This specimen consisted of peripheral blood mononuclear cells (PBMCs), obtained before the fourth cycle of nivolumab. The receptors come from a human donor with classical Hodgkin lymphoma.

This chain connects TRBV27 to TRBJ2-7, with 7 bases matching TRBD1. CDR3 length equals 15 residues. Unmatched junction bases numbered 7, after V lost 3 bases and J lost 2 bases. Germline CDR1 and CDR2: MNHEY and SMNVEV (reference sequence). The CDR3 DNA is TGTGCCAGCAGTTTGGCCCCCGGACAGGCCTACGAGCAGTACTTC. Translated: CASSLAPGQAYEQYF.

The chain uses TRBV7-2 and TRBJ2-2; 8 bases align to TRBD1. V dropped 5 bases and J dropped 5; count of bases not matched to a gene: 4. The germline V gene has CDR1 SGHTA and CDR2 FQGNSA. The CDR3 length is 14 residues. The CDR3 DNA follows: TGTGCCAGCAGCCCCGACAGGGGAACCGGGGAGCTGTTTTTT. Protein sequence: CASSPDRGTGELFF.

V is TRBV5-1 and J is TRBJ2-3, with a weak D call TRBD2 (5 bases). CDR1 is SGHRS, CDR2 YFSETQ, per germline. CDR3 size: 15 residues. Trimming cost V 0 bases and J 5 bases, with 13 bases left between them. CDR3 sequence reads: CASSLDGVEVDTQYF. The DNA of the CDR3 is TGCGCCAGCAGCTTGGATGGGGTGGAGGTAGATACGCAGTATTTT.

The chain is built from TRBV27 and TRBJ2-3; 8 nucleotides line up with TRBD1. With 7 bases clipped from V and 3 bases from J, the junction kept 9 bases outside the gene matches. Germline CDR1 MNHEY, CDR2 SMNVEV (reference sequence). CDR3 length: 15 residues. The CDR3 nucleotides read TGTGCCAGCAACCCAACAGGGGGTCGGACAGATACGCAGTATTTT. Translating gives CASNPTGGRTDTQYF.

The V call is TRBV7-2, the J call TRBJ2-3, with 7 nucleotides matching TRBD1. CDR1 and CDR2 (germline): SGHTA, FQGNSA. The CDR3 runs to 16 residues. The junction had 11 bases not matched to a gene; V was cut back by 4 bases and J by 4 bases. This CDR3 is CASSWAQGVGSDTQYF. The DNA for the CDR3 is TGTGCCAGCAGCTGGGCCCAGGGGGTTGGATCAGATACGCAGTATTTT.

This chain joins TRBV5-8 and TRBJ1-2; no firm D call. V was pared by 2 bases and J by 6 bases, with 14 bases between. The length of the CDR3 is 14 residues. Looked up from germline, CDR1 is SGHTS and CDR2 is YDEGEE. CDR3 in DNA: TGTGCCAGCAGCTTCCCCTCACAAGACCATGGCTACACCTTC. Amino acid sequence: CASSFPSQDHGYTF.

The rearrangement joins TRBV19 to TRBJ1-1, with D unclear. V lost 5 bases to trimming and J lost 1 base, with 8 bases between them. Germline V gene data show CDR1 as LNHDA and CDR2 as SQIVND (reference sequence). The CDR3 has 13 residues. DNA of the CDR3: TGTGCCAGTAGTTGGGCAGCGAACACTGAAGCTTTCTTT. Translating gives CASSWAANTEAFF.

The chain combines TRBV19 with TRBJ1-5; possibly TRBD1 for D (6 bases). This CDR3 region has 15 residues. CDR1 is LNHDA and CDR2 is SQIVND in the germline V gene (reference sequence). V lost 2 bases, J lost 4 bases, and 12 bases lay in between. The CDR3 reads CASSINRVINQPQHF. In nucleotides, the CDR3 is TGTGCCAGTAGTATAAACAGGGTTATTAATCAGCCCCAGCATTTT. The full variable domain, completed using reference TRBV19 and TRBJ1-5, is DGGITQSPKYLFRKEGQNVTLSCEQNLNHDAMYWYRQDPGQGLRLIYYSQIVNDFQKGDIAEGYSVSREKKESFPLTVTSAQKNPTAFYLCASSINRVINQPQHFGDGTRLSIL.

This chain uses TRBV27 with TRBJ2-2; no clear D. Germline V gene sequence: CDR1 MNHEY, CDR2 SMNVEV (reference sequence). Trimming took 4 bases from V and 2 from J, leaving 2 bases between them. The CDR3 loop spans 12 amino acids. The CDR3 loop reads CASSSNTGELFF. The CDR3 nucleotides read TGTGCCAGCAGTTCTAACACCGGGGAGCTGTTTTTT.

The gene calls are TRBV28 and TRBJ1-5; D is perhaps TRBD1 (5 bases). Germline V gene data show CDR1 as MDHEN and CDR2 as SYDVKM. The CDR3 is 13 residues long. Trimming shortened V by 7 bases and J by 2 bases, and 9 bases separated the two germline ends. The chain's CDR3 is CASKGAGNQPQHF. In DNA, the CDR3 is TGTGCCAGCAAAGGGGCCGGCAATCAGCCCCAGCATTTT. Based on the CDR3 plus reference TRBV28 and TRBJ1-5, the full variable domain is DVKVTQSSRYLVKRTGEKVFLECVQDMDHENMFWYRQDPGLGLRLIYFSYDVKMKEKGDIPEGYSVSREKKERFSLILESASTNQTSMYLCASKGAGNQPQHFGDGTRLSIL.

V and J are TRBV2 and TRBJ2-7; unclear D gene. The CDR3 sequence is 13 residues long. V lost 4 bases and J 3 bases, leaving 10 bases between the germline ends. From germline, CDR1 is SNHLY and CDR2 FYNNEI. DNA for the CDR3: TGTGCCAGCAGTGCCGGCCTCTACTACGAGCAGTACTTC. Translating it yields CASSAGLYYEQYF.

The rearrangement joins TRBV2 to TRBJ2-5, with D perhaps matching TRBD2 (5 bases). The CDR3 length is 15 residues. Trimming cost V 4 bases and J 1 base, with 13 bases left between them. CDR1 is SNHLY, CDR2 FYNNEI, per germline. This chain's CDR3 is CASSGPPGSQETQYF. The DNA for the CDR3 is TGTGCCAGCAGTGGGCCGCCGGGAAGCCAAGAGACCCAGTACTTC.

The V call is TRBV7-2, the J call TRBJ2-7; 7 nucleotides match TRBD1. With V trimmed by 5 bases and J by 2 bases, 9 bases remained unmatched. CDR3 length equals 15 residues. Germline V gene lookup returns CDR1 SGHTA and CDR2 FQGNSA. The CDR3 here is CASSARSTGTYEQYF. CDR3 coding DNA: TGTGCCAGCAGCGCCCGGTCGACAGGGACCTACGAGCAGTACTTC.

The chain is built from TRBV21-1 and TRBJ1-2. TRBV21-1 is recorded as a pseudogene. This CDR3 is 11 amino acids long. CDR3: CASSNLSGYTF. The CDR3 nucleotides read TGTGCCAGCAGCAATCTGTCTGGCTACACCTTC.

The chain couples TRBV30 to TRBJ2-6, with a tentative D call TRBD1 (5 bases). Trimming stripped 8 bases from V and 0 bases from J, with 8 bases between. Germline CDR1 and CDR2: GTSNPN and SVGIG (reference sequence). The CDR3 loop spans 13 amino acids. CDR3 residues: CAAGFSGANVLTF. The CDR3, as DNA: TGTGCCGCAGGGTTCTCTGGGGCCAACGTCCTGACTTTC.

The chain links TRBV12-5 to TRBJ2-1; D could derive from TRBD1 or TRBD2 (5 bases each). Trimming stripped 2 bases from V and 4 bases from J, with 12 bases between. CDR1 is LGHNT and CDR2 is FRNRAP in the germline V gene. The CDR3 runs to 15 residues. CDR3 sequence (DNA): TGTGCTAGTGGTTTGTTGAAGGGACGGTACAATGAGCAGTTCTTC. Protein: CASGLLKGRYNEQFF.

This clone was picked up one time. V usage is TRBV4-1 and J usage is TRBJ1-1; D perhaps matches TRBD1 (5 bases). Germline V gives CDR1 MGHRA, CDR2 YSYEKL. The CDR3 spans 15 residues. V shed 1 base and J shed 6 bases, with 15 bases lying between them. CDR3 in DNA: TGCGCCAGCAGCCAAGCCTATAGGGGTCCCTCTGAAGCTTTCTTT. Protein product: CASSQAYRGPSEAFF.

The rearrangement uses TRBV6-6 and TRBJ2-2; possibly TRBD1 for D (6 bases). The CDR3 loop spans 14 amino acids. V shed 6 bases and J shed 0 bases, with 8 bases lying between them. CDR1 MNHNY and CDR2 SVGAGI come from the germline V gene (reference sequence). This chain's CDR3 is CASRGQPNTGELFF. The CDR3 nucleotides read TGTGCCAGCAGGGGACAACCGAACACCGGGGAGCTGTTTTTT.

The chain is built from TRBV25-1 and TRBJ2-2, with unresolved D. The CDR3 totals 16 residues. With 1 base removed from V and 4 bases from J, the gap between germline ends came to 13 bases. Per the germline V gene, CDR1 is MGHDK and CDR2 is SYGVNS. CDR3 bases: TGTGCCAGCAGTGAATTCTCCCTCATGGGCACCGGGGAGCTGTTTTTT. Translating it yields CASSEFSLMGTGELFF. Drawing the rest from reference TRBV25-1 and TRBJ2-2, the complete variable domain is EADIYQTPRYLVIGTGKKITLECSQTMGHDKMYWYQQDPGMELHLIHYSYGVNSTEKGDLSSESTVSRIRTEHFPLTLESARPSHTSQYLCASSEFSLMGTGELFFGEGSRLTVL.

In DNA form, the CDR3 reads TGTGCCAGCAGCGCTGACAGGGGGATCTTGACTGAAGCTTTCTTT. It codes for CASSADRGILTEAFF. The chain joins TRBV5-6 to TRBJ1-1; 9 bases fit TRBD1. The germline V gene has CDR1 SGHDT and CDR2 YYEEEE. Losses at the gene ends were 4 bases for V and 5 bases for J; bases not matched to a gene: 9. This CDR3 comprises 15 residues.